The rows below give T cell receptor beta chains drawn from one sample of a study of blood T cell repertoires in COVID-19. Profiling relied on immunoSEQ multiplex PCR, and the TCRdb table lists in-frame clones only, not all of them. This table has approximately 220,000 clones, more than 75% appearing once. Sequencing was done on a sample of peripheral blood. These TCRs come from a man in his fifties or sixties who had recovered from COVID-19. CDR3s include the opening cysteine and the closing phenylalanine or tryptophan. D genes are given only for firm matches. Some rows have no size entry. The others give once, few or many, or a class for an expanded clone.

CDR3 DNA	CDR3 protein	D gene	clone size	V gene	J gene
TGTGCCAGCAGTTACTCGAAGTTGAGAGAAGAGACCCAGTACTTC	CASSYSKLREETQYF	-	-	TRBV6-5	TRBJ2-5
TGTGCCAGCAGCTTAGGACTAGCGGGAAGCTACAATGAGCAGTTCTTC	CASSLGLAGSYNEQFF	TRBD2	-	TRBV5-5	TRBJ2-1
TGTGCCAGCAGTGGGATCCGGGACAGGGGTACCTACGAGCAGTACTTC	CASSGIRDRGTYEQYF	TRBD1	-	TRBV28	TRBJ2-7
TGCGCCAGCAGTGACTCTAACTATGGCTACACCTTC	CASSDSNYGYTF	-	-	TRBV10-2	TRBJ1-2
TGTGCCAGCAGCTTATTAGGCAGGACACACACAGATACGCAGTATTTT	CASSLLGRTHTDTQYF	-	few	TRBV7-6	TRBJ2-3
TGTGCCAGTAGTATAACATCCCGATCACCCTACGAGCAGTACTTC	CASSITSRSPYEQYF	-	-	TRBV19	TRBJ2-7
TGTGCCACCAGCAGAGATGGAGCGGGAGGCAATCAGCCCCAGCATTTT	CATSRDGAGGNQPQHF	-	-	TRBV15	TRBJ1-5
TGTGCCAGCAGCTCCTACGGGACAGGGCAAGGAGAGCTGTTTTTT	CASSSYGTGQGELFF	TRBD1	-	TRBV7-9	TRBJ2-2
TGTGCCAGCAGTGAACAGCAAGAGACCCAGTACTTC	CASSEQQETQYF	-	-	TRBV6-1	TRBJ2-5
TGTGCCAGCAGCCAAGTTATCGGACAGGGGGCTCGAGAGACCCAGTACTTC	CASSQVIGQGARETQYF	TRBD1	many	TRBV14	TRBJ2-5
TGTGCCAGCAGCTGGACTAGCTACAATGAGCAGTTCTTC	CASSWTSYNEQFF	TRBD2	-	TRBV11-2	TRBJ2-1
TGTGCCAGCGGGAGGGGGTACGAGCAGTACTTC	CASGRGYEQYF	-	-	TRBV3-1/TRBV3-2	TRBJ2-7
TGCGCCAGCAGCTTGGAGGGAGCGGGGGGATACGAGCAGTACTTC	CASSLEGAGGYEQYF	TRBD2	few	TRBV5-1	TRBJ2-7
TGCGCCAGCTACGACAGGGGTTACTACAATGAGCAGTTCTTC	CASYDRGYYNEQFF	TRBD1	-	TRBV10-2	TRBJ2-1
TGTGCCAGCAGTTTGTTATCGGTGCCACGAAGCACCTTCTCCTACGAGCAGTACTTC	CASSLLSVPRSTFSYEQYF	-	-	TRBV27	TRBJ2-7
TGTGCCAGCAGTTTAAGGACAAGGATTATGGGCTACACCTTC	CASSLRTRIMGYTF	-	-	TRBV28	TRBJ1-2
TGTGCCAGCAGTTACAAAACAGGGGGTAAAGAAGAGCAGTACTTC	CASSYKTGGKEEQYF	TRBD1	-	TRBV6-5	TRBJ2-7
TGTGCCAGCAGTTTCGTGGCGACTCACAATGAGCAGTTCTTC	CASSFVATHNEQFF	-	-	TRBV28	TRBJ2-1
TGTGCCAGCAGCCAAGGTCGGGTAGCGGGATTCAAGTACGAGCAGTACTTC	CASSQGRVAGFKYEQYF	TRBD2	once	TRBV3-1/TRBV3-2	TRBJ2-7
TGCGCCAGCAGCTTAGAGCTTCCCCCAGAGACCCAGTACTTC	CASSLELPPETQYF	-	-	TRBV5-1	TRBJ2-5
TGTGCCAGCAGCTTCACTGGGACAGGGCGCCGATCTACTAACTATGGCTACACCTTC	CASSFTGTGRRSTNYGYTF	TRBD1	-	TRBV28	TRBJ1-2
TGTGCCAGCAGCTTTACGGAGTATAATTCACCCCTCCACTTT	CASSFTEYNSPLHF	-	-	TRBV5-6	TRBJ1-6
TGTGCCAGCAGCTTAAAGAATTTGCGGGAGTCGTACGAGCAGTACTTC	CASSLKNLRESYEQYF	TRBD2	-	TRBV7-8	TRBJ2-7
TGTGCCAGCCGGACTGCCTCCTACAATGAGCAGTTCTTC	CASRTASYNEQFF	-	-	TRBV28	TRBJ2-1
TGTGCCAGCAGTTTACGGGGGGCAATGGCCTACGAGCAGTACTTC	CASSLRGAMAYEQYF	-	once	TRBV28	TRBJ2-7
TGTGCCAGCAGCTTAGATTATCAGGTCTATCAGCCCCAGCATTTT	CASSLDYQVYQPQHF	-	few	TRBV7-8	TRBJ1-5
TGTGCCAGCAGCTATCGGACAGCACCAACTAACACTGAAGCTTTCTTT	CASSYRTAPTNTEAFF	-	-	TRBV7-2	TRBJ1-1
TGCAGCGCCCTAGGTGCGGGACAAGAGACCCAGTACTTC	CSALGAGQETQYF	-	-	TRBV29-1	TRBJ2-5
TGCGCCAGCAGCCCTTTGGAGACTGGCCTTCATGGTACGCAGTATTTT	CASSPLETGLHGTQYF	-	-	TRBV5-1	TRBJ2-3
TGTGCCAGCAGCCAAAGGACTAGCGGGGAGACCCAGTACTTC	CASSQRTSGETQYF	TRBD2	-	TRBV3-1/TRBV3-2	TRBJ2-5
TGCGCCAGCAGCTTGGTAGGGACAGCGAATGAAAAACTGTTTTTT	CASSLVGTANEKLFF	TRBD1	-	TRBV5-1	TRBJ1-4
TGTGCCAGCAGCCGCCCTGCGGGAACCACCTACGAGCAGTACTTC	CASSRPAGTTYEQYF	-	-	TRBV7-9	TRBJ2-7
TGTGCCAGTAGTATGGGGGACTCGAACACTGAAGCTTTCTTT	CASSMGDSNTEAFF	-	-	TRBV19	TRBJ1-1
TGTGCCTTAGGCGACAGGGGGCGCGGTAGAAACACTGAAGCTTTCTTT	CALGDRGRGRNTEAFF	TRBD1	-	TRBV19	TRBJ1-1
TGCGCCAGCAGCTTAGCGGGGGTAGCCGGGGAGCTGTTTTTT	CASSLAGVAGELFF	TRBD2	-	TRBV5-1	TRBJ2-2
TGTGCCAGCAGATTCGGCGGGTCGAATAAGGATACGCAGTATTTT	CASRFGGSNKDTQYF	-	-	TRBV27	TRBJ2-3
TGTGCCAGCAGTGCCGCGGGCGGAGGCAATCAGCCCCAGCATTTT	CASSAAGGGNQPQHF	-	-	TRBV28	TRBJ1-5
TGTGCCAGTACCCAAGGAGGGGTCTCTGGAAACACCATATATTTT	CASTQGGVSGNTIYF	-	-	TRBV19	TRBJ1-3
TGTGCCAGCAGCTTAGGCCTAATTTTCTACGAGCAGTACTTC	CASSLGLIFYEQYF	-	-	TRBV13	TRBJ2-7
TGTGCCAGCAGTCGGGGACAGGGGAGTTGGGATACGCAGTATTTT	CASSRGQGSWDTQYF	TRBD1	-	TRBV2	TRBJ2-3
TGTGCCAGCAGTGCATCAGGGCATCGCTCTGGAAACACCATATATTTT	CASSASGHRSGNTIYF	-	-	TRBV28	TRBJ1-3
TGTGCCAGCAGTTACACTAGCGGGAGGAGCACAGATACGCAGTATTTT	CASSYTSGRSTDTQYF	TRBD2	once	TRBV6-5	TRBJ2-3
TGTGCCAGTAGTATAGATAGGACAGTTCGGATGGACACTGAAGCTTTCTTT	CASSIDRTVRMDTEAFF	-	-	TRBV19	TRBJ1-1
TGTGCCAGCAGTCCGACAGAGTTCAAACCCCAGCATTTT	CASSPTEFKPQHF	-	-	TRBV6-2/TRBV6-3	TRBJ1-5
TGTGCCACCAGTGCCTCCAGGGGGAACAATCAGCCCCAGCATTTT	CATSASRGNNQPQHF	TRBD1	-	TRBV24-1	TRBJ1-5
TGTGCCAGCAGTCGTGGTGGACAGGGGGCCAACGAGCAGTACTTC	CASSRGGQGANEQYF	TRBD1	-	TRBV6-6	TRBJ2-7
TGTGCCACCACCTCAGGGGGACGTAAGCCCCAGCATTTT	CATTSGGRKPQHF	TRBD1	-	TRBV27	TRBJ1-5
TGCGCCAGCAGCTTGGGACTAGCGGGAGGTATGTACGAGCAGTACTTC	CASSLGLAGGMYEQYF	TRBD2	-	TRBV5-1	TRBJ2-7
TGTGCCAGCAGCAGTCAGGGGAGCTCTGGAAACACCATATATTTT	CASSSQGSSGNTIYF	-	-	TRBV14	TRBJ1-3
TGTGCCAGCAGCTTAAGGGACAGGGGGAATACAGATACGCAGTATTTT	CASSLRDRGNTDTQYF	TRBD1	-	TRBV7-8	TRBJ2-3
TGCGCCAGCAGCTTGGCGTCAGATACGCAGTATTTT	CASSLASDTQYF	-	-	TRBV5-1	TRBJ2-3